This T cell receptor (beta chain) was captured in a study of cytomegalovirus exposure and HLA in healthy donors. Trimming removed 1 base from V and 4 bases from J, with 11 bases in between. Germline CDR1 and CDR2: SNHLY and FYNNEI. The length of the CDR3 is 14 residues. PCR employed 60 Vbeta and 13 Jbeta primers. Assay: immunoSEQ multiplex PCR; the TCRdb copy retains only in-frame clones and omits some. Found here are roughly 110,000 clones, roughly 80% of them singletons; the top ten hold roughly 3.4%. General study results and limits: There were around 160 TCR beta chains listed as cytomegalovirus-associated. Associated with HLA alleles at 0.05 false discovery rate in a later analysis were around 15,000 TCR beta sequences. Most of the TCR beta V segments (in an earlier analysis) were productive either about 87% or about 30% of the time.

Details on this clone: Its antigen remains unknown.

Sample: PBMCs. The genes are TRBV2 and TRBJ2-7, with no clear D. The sequence was obtained from a man in his sixties in good health and CMV-seronegative. The CDR3 reads CASSEGGSLYEQYF. The CDR3 DNA is TGTGCCAGCAGTGAAGGAGGTAGCCTTTACGAGCAGTACTTC.